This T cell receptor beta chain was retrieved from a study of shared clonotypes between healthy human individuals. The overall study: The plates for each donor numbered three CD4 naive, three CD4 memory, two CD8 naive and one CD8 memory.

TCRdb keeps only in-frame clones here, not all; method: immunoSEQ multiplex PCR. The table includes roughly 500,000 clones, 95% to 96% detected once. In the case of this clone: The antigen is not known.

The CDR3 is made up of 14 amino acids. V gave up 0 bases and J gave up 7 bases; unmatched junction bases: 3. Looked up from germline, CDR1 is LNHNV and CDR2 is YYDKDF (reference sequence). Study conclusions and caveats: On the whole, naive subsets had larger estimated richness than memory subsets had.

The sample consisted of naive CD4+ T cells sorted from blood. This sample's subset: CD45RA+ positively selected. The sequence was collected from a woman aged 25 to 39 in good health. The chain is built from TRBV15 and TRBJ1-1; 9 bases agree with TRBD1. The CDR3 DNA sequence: TGTGCCACCAGCAGAGACACAGGGGGCTATGAAGCTTTCTTT. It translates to CATSRDTGGYEAFF.